This TCR beta chain was captured in a study of neurological immune-mediated disorders. Regarding the study as a whole: Private repertoires in all groups were suggested, as expanded clones shared no CDR3 amino acid sequences across subjects. The most TCR clonal expansion was seen in HTLV-1-associated myelopathy, and the least was seen in multiple sclerosis, which fell below healthy controls.

This clonotype was picked up many times. Its matching antigen is unknown. The sample's time point: technical triplicate 2. Trimming took off 8 bases at V and 7 bases at J, with 17 bases between the two ends. Germline lookup yields CDR1 WSHSY and CDR2 SAAADI. This CDR3 has 13 amino acids. The method for making cDNA was 5'RACE, and it used 10-nucleotide random UMIs. MiXCR was run by TCRdb on the 5' RACE reads, yielding one entry per CDR3 protein. The sample yields around 56,000 distinct CDR3 sequences, less than 25% seen once. The chain links TRBV10-2 to TRBJ1-1; no clear D. The origin of this receptor is a man aged 55-75 years with HTLV-1-associated myelopathy (HAM/TSP). The sample taken for sequencing was PBMCs. The CDR3 DNA reads TGCGCCAGCCCAAAGGACTGCCTTAGTGAAGCTTTCTTT. Translated: CASPKDCLSEAFF.